The clone carrying this T cell receptor beta chain was detected only a few times. Its antigen is as yet unknown. This sample stems from a study of CD8 T cells in ankylosing spondylitis. General observations from the study: Certain motif variants had earlier appeared in reactive arthritis synovial fluid and blood. Relatively rare in peripheral blood, disease-linked clones were also CD8+. A TCR beta motif of under 10 highly homologous variants seemed to mark ankylosing spondylitis blood. Reportedly, significant enrichment of disease-linked clones occurred in matched ankylosing spondylitis synovial fluid.

Quantitative 5'-RACE with molecular barcodes generated TCR beta libraries. TCRdb recomputed calls from the 5' RACE reads with MiXCR, one row per CDR3 protein. The sample has 700,000 to 1,000,000 distinct CDR3 sequences, roughly 12% seen once. The germline V gene encodes CDR1 MNHNS and CDR2 SASEGT. This CDR3 is 14 amino acids long. J lost 3 bases, V lost 6 bases, and 6 bases had no gene match. This clonotype was obtained from a male donor with ankylosing spondylitis. The chain recombines TRBV6-1 with TRBJ1-1; 8 nucleotides line up with TRBD1. Specimen: blood, either unsorted or a sorted T cell fraction (not recorded which). The CDR3 protein is CASRSGGKDTEAFF. The DNA for the CDR3 is TGTGCCAGCAGGTCAGGGGGCAAGGACACTGAAGCTTTCTTT.